A selection of T cell receptor beta chains follows, all from one sample in a study of chemoradiotherapy in HPV16-positive cancers. Using immunoSEQ multiplex PCR, the repertoire was profiled, and TCRdb retains in-frame clones only, with some absent. The sample includes about 15,000 clones, 60% to 80% seen only once; the top ten take under 1.5%. The material was obtained from a patient who underwent chemoradiotherapy. These receptor sequences come from a human donor with HPV-associated anogenital cancer. CDR3s include the opening cysteine and the closing phenylalanine or tryptophan.

>TRBV7-2
CASSPRSPDSNGYTF
>TRBV15
CATSRDYQRVGELFF
>TRBV5-6
CATLTSGMQDEQYF
>TRBV7-9
CASSSPGQKNTEAFF
>TRBV9
CASSNSPGTDQIQDGYTF
>TRBV7-9
CASSKGDASNQPQHF
>TRBV19
CASSKRGRDSTDTQYF
>TRBV6-5
CASSYSGDGANVLTF
>TRBV5-5
CASSSAGTDTQYF
>TRBV18
CASSPGARSSGNTIYF
>TRBV27
CASRIGQGAIGELFF
>TRBV5-6
CASSLGTYEQYF
>TRBV18
CASSPGDSGANVLTF
>TRBV7-2
CASSPRLAGGSYEQYF
>TRBV5-1
CASSPGRIWNEQFF
>TRBV6-5
CASSGTASGNTIYF
>TRBV6-5
CASREDTFSQAFF
>TRBV9
CASSEAPGDTDTQYF
>TRBV7-2
CASSLGGQISGANVLTF
>TRBV5-5
CASSRDGGGYEQYF
>TRBV5-1
CASSKVQPDYEQYF
>TRBV27
CASSLYGPANTGELFF
>TRBV5-1
CASSRGSLYEQYF
>TRBV7-9
CASSSSGGAVLNIQYF
>TRBV11-3
CASSFGTASSGNTIYF
>TRBV7-2
CASSRGRGQDSPLHF
>TRBV28
CASSSPGRNQPQHF
>TRBV4-3
CASSQAPPVGYTF
>TRBV5-4
CASSSGTGRETQYF
>TRBV25-1
CASTKGGVRSPLHF
>TRBV7-2
CASSFSPAGGDSPLHF